This TCR beta chain was identified during a study of response to subunit inactivated influenza vaccine. Using its own MiXCR run on the RT-PCR reads, TCRdb lists one record per CDR3 protein. The sample gives approximately 500,000 distinct CDR3 sequences, 10% to 15% of which show up once; roughly 14% is in the top ten. CDR1 and CDR2 from the germline V gene are SGDLS and YYNGEE. The CDR3 is made up of 14 amino acids, end residues included. Points from the study as a whole: The authors proposed limited new T cell recruitment per seasonal influenza vaccination.

This clonotype was observed a single time. Its cognate antigen is unknown. The limits of the CDR3 on the DNA are not certain, so only TCRdb's listed CDR3 is given. This sequence originates from a man in his fifties who received an inactivated influenza vaccine. This specimen was PBMCs from blood, taken roughly 46 days after vaccination. The V and J genes are TRBV9 and TRBJ2-2; TRBD1, the table's D call, was not compared with the DNA. The CDR3 loop is CASSVRGGTGSCFF.